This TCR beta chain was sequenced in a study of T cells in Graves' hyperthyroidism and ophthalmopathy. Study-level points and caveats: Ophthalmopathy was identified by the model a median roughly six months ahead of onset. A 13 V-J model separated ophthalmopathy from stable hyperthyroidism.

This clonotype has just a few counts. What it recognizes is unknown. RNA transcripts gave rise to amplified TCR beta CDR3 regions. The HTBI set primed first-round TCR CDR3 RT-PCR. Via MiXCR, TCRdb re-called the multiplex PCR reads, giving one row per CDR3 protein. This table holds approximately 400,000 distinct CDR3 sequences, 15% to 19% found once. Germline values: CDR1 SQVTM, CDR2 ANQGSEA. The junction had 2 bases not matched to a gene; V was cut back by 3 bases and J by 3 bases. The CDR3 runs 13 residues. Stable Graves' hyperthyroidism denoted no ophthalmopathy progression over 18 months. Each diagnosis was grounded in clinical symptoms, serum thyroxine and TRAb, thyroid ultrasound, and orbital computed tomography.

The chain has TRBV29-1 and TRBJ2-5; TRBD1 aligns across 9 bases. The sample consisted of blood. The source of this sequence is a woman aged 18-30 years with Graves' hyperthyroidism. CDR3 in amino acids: CSVEGTGKETQYF. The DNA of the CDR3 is TGCAGCGTTGAGGGGACAGGGAAAGAGACCCAGTACTTC.